This T cell receptor beta chain derives from a study of T-cell memory formation after mild COVID-19. Study summary: Largely, the TCR clusters proved donor specific. The study, taken as a whole, reports: Those CD4+ clones that contracted were mainly in CM and EM (CD8+ ones in EMRA).

Details on this clonotype: Its antigen is not known.

Constant-segment primers and 5'RACE yielded cDNA libraries for TCR alpha and TCR beta, each carrying sample barcodes and UMIs. From the 5' RACE reads, TCRdb called clonotypes with MiXCR, one entry per CDR3 protein. The table lists a few hundred thousand distinct CDR3 sequences, more than 20% of them singletons. The CDR3 consists of 11 residues. The germline gives CDR1 SGHVS, CDR2 FQNEAQ. Trimming left V 5 bases short and J 9 bases short, with 8 bases between. The clonotype originates from an adult woman who had mild COVID-19 (a few samples of this study predate the infection). Cell type and time point are not known. The sample taken for sequencing was PBMCs or a T cell subset sorted from them (not recorded which). This rearrangement joins TRBV7-8 to TRBJ2-1, with D possibly matching TRBD2 (6 bases). Here the CDR3 reads CASSPGLEQFF. Written as DNA, the CDR3 is TGTGCCAGCAGCCCGGGACTTGAGCAGTTCTTC.